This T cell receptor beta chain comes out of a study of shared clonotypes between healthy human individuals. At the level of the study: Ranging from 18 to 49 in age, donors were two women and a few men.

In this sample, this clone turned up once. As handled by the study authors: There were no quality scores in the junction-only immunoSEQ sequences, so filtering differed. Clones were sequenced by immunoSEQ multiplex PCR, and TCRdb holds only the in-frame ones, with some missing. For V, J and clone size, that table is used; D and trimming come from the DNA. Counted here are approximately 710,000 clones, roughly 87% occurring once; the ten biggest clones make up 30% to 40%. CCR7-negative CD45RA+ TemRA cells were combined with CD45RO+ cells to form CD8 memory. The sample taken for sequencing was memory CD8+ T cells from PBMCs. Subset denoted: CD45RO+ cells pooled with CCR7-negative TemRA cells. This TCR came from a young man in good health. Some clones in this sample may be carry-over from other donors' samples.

The CDR3 DNA is TGTGCCAGCAGGCGCTATAAGGACTCCATGTACCAAGAGACCCAGTACTTC. It specifies CASRRYKDSMYQETQYF. The chain combines TRBV5-6 with TRBJ2-5; a possible D gene is TRBD2 (5 bases). The germline V gene has CDR1 SGHDT and CDR2 YYEEEE. V lost 5 bases to trimming and J lost 0 bases, with 20 bases between them. The CDR3 totals 17 residues.